This paragraph covers one TCR beta chain sequence. Its antigen is as yet unknown. CDR1 is SGHRS, CDR2 YFSETQ, per germline. The trim removed 4 bases at V and 4 bases at J, leaving 27 bases unmatched. CDR3 length: 23 residues. The method was immunoSEQ multiplex PCR; TCRdb's version includes in-frame clones alone and lacks a portion of them. In the table there are 150,000 to 200,000 clones, 66% of which are singletons. The sample comes from a study of shared clonotypes between healthy human individuals. Background on the study: Each donor's CD4 naive and CD4 memory cells filled three plates apiece, CD8 naive two, and CD8 memory one.

Regarding the study as a whole: Rarefaction showed that sequencing of sorted subsets was incomplete (despite large depth).

The TCR sequence derives from a man aged 25 to 40 in good health. The sample consisted of memory CD4+ T cells sorted from blood. As for subset: CD45RA-negative fraction. The chain carries TRBV5-1 and TRBJ2-3, with 13 bases lining up with TRBD2. The CDR3 DNA sequence: TGCGCCAGCAGCAGAGAGGGGGGTTCACCTCGGACTAGCGGGAGAATGAACGCAGATACGCAGTATTTT. Its translation is CASSREGGSPRTSGRMNADTQYF.